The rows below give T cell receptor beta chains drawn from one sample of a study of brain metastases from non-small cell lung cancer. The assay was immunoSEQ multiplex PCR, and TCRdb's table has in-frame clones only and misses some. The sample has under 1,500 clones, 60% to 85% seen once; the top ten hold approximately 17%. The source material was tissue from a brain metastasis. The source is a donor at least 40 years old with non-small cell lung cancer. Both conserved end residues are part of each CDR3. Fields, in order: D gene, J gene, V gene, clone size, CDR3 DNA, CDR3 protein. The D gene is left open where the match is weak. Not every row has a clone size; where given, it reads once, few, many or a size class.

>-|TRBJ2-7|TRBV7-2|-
TGTGCCAGCAGCTTCGGACGGAGGGGCTACGAGCAGTACTTC
CASSFGRRGYEQYF
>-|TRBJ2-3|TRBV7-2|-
TGTGCCAGCAGCTTAATCCTTAGCGGCAATACGCAGTATTTT
CASSLILSGNTQYF
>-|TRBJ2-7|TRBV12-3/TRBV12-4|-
TGTGCCAGCAACCTATTCGGACAGTACGAGCAGTACTTC
CASNLFGQYEQYF
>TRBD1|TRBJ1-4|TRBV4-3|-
TGCACCAGCAGCCAAGGACTAGCAGGGGGCGCGTATGGCGAAAAACTGTTTTTT
CTSSQGLAGGAYGEKLFF
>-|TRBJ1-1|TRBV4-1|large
TGCGCCAGCAGCCCCCTCGTGGGCGAGGGGGCTGAAGCTTTCTTT
CASSPLVGEGAEAFF
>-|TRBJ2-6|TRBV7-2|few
TGTGCCAGCAGCGAGCGAACTAGAGGGGCCAACGTCCTGACTTTC
CASSERTRGANVLTF
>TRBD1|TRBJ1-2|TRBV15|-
TGTGCCACCAGCAGAGTAGGACAGGGAGATGGCTACACCTTC
CATSRVGQGDGYTF
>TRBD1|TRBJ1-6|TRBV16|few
TGTGCCAGCAGCCAATCGGACAGGGGATCACCCCTCCACTTT
CASSQSDRGSPLHF
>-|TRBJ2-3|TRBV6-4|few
TGTGCCAGCAGTGACTCTAGCACCGCAGATACGCAGTATTTT
CASSDSSTADTQYF
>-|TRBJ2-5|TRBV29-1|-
TGCAGCGTTGGGTTTGAGACCCAGTACTTC
CSVGFETQYF
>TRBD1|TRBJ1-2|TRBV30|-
TGTGCCCGGCAACCGGGACAGGGTGGCTATGGCTACACCTTC
CARQPGQGGYGYTF
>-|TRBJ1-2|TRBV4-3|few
TGCGCCAGCAGCCAAGATAAATGGGCAGGGCTGAACTATGGCTACACCTTC
CASSQDKWAGLNYGYTF
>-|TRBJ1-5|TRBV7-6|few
TGTGCCAGCAGCCCCACGGGGGCAGATCAGCCCCAGCATTTT
CASSPTGADQPQHF
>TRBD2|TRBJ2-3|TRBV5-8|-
TGTGCCAGCAGCATGACGGGACTAGGGGCGCAGTATTTT
CASSMTGLGAQYF
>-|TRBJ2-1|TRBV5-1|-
TGCGCCAGCAACGTGTTCCCAGGGGGACTCTACAATGAGCAGTTCTTC
CASNVFPGGLYNEQFF
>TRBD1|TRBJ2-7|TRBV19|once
TGTGCCAGTAGTTCCCAACACACCGGGACAGGGGGCTTCTACGAGCAGTACTTC
CASSSQHTGTGGFYEQYF
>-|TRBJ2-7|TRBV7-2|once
TGTGCCAGCAGCTCGGGCGGGACCTACGAGCAGTACTTC
CASSSGGTYEQYF
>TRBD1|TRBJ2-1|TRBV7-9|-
TGTGCCAGCAGCGGGACAGCCTACCCGCGCGACAATGAGCAGTTCTTC
CASSGTAYPRDNEQFF
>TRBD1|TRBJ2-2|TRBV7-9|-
TGTGCCAGCAGCTGGACCGGGACAGGGACCGGGGAGCTGTTTTTT
CASSWTGTGTGELFF
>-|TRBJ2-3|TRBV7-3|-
TGTGCCAGCAGCTTAACAGCGAGCACAGATACGCAGTATTTT
CASSLTASTDTQYF
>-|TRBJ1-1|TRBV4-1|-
TGCGCCAGCAGCCAACCCAGGGTACAGGAGAGGAACACTGAAGCTTTCTTT
CASSQPRVQERNTEAFF
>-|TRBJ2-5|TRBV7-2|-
TGTGCCAGCAGCTTAACGTCTAGCTGGCAAGAGACCCAGTACTTC
CASSLTSSWQETQYF
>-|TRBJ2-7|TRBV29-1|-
TGCAGCGTTGATGGTCAGTACACCTACGAGCAGTACTTC
CSVDGQYTYEQYF
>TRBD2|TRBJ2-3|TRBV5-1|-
TGCGCCAGCCGGGGGGGCGGAGATACGCAGTATTTT
CASRGGGDTQYF